The clone carrying this TCR beta chain was detected a few times. Its target is unknown. TCRdb processed the 5' RACE reads anew with MiXCR; each CDR3 protein has one entry. The sample gives more than 300,000 distinct CDR3 sequences, 6.8% of which show up once; 18% is in the top ten. This sample is part of a study of T cells after yellow fever vaccination. Study summary: Where fractions had low cell numbers, libraries were prepared from them with the SMART-Seq v4 Ultra Low Input RNA kit.

The V gene's germline CDR1 is LNHDA and CDR2 SQIVND (reference sequence). This CDR3 region has 13 residues. J lost 13 bases, V lost 7 bases, and 9 bases had no gene match. General study findings and limits: There was a possibility that FACS-sorted repertoires contained abundant clonotypes contaminating from the bulk population.

This receptor was taken from a man aged 18 to 29 who received the YFV17D yellow fever vaccine. J is TRBJ1-6 and V is TRBV19, with TRBD1 matching 8 bases. Sequenced material: PBMCs, taken 45 days after the first yellow fever vaccination. The CDR3 here is CASTGQEGAPLHF. The DNA for the CDR3 is TGTGCCAGTACGGGACAGGAAGGAGCGCCCCTCCACTTT.